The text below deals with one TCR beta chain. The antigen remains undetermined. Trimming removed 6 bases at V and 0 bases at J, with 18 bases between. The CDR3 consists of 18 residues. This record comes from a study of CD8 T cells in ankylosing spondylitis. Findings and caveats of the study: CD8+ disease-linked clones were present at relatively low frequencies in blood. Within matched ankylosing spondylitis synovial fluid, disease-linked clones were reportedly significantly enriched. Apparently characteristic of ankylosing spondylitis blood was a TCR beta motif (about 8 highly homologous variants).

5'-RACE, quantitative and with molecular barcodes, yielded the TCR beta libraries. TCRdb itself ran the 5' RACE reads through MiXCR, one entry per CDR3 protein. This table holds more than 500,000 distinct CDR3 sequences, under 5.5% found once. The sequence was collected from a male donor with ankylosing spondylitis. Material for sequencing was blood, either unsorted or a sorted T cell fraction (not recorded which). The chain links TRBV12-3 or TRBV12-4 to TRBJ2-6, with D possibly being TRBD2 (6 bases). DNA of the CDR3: TGTGCCAGCAGGGAGCCTAGCGCCATCAGCTCTGGGGCCAACGTCCTGACTTTC. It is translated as CASREPSAISSGANVLTF.